This is a list of T cell receptor beta chains from one sample in a study of blood T cell repertoires in COVID-19. TCRdb's copy holds only in-frame clones and misses some; the assay was immunoSEQ multiplex PCR. This sample carries approximately 300,000 clones, 89% of them seen once, and the ten largest clones take roughly 5.3%. Sequencing used PBMCs or T cells enriched from blood (not recorded which). These TCRs come from a man aged 60 to 75 who had recovered from COVID-19. The CDR3 runs from the conserved cysteine through the conserved F or W. The order of the fields is clone size, J gene, V gene, D gene, CDR3 protein, CDR3 DNA. A D gene is named only where the DNA matches it firmly. Size values are once, few and many counts, or a class for expanded clones, and some rows have none.

abundance: NA
j_gene: TRBJ2-2
v_gene: TRBV11-2
d_gene: NA
CDR3aa: CASSLGLVGRVTGELFF
CDR3nt: TGTGCCAGCAGCTTAGGGCTAGTAGGCCGCGTTACCGGGGAGCTGTTTTTT

abundance: NA
j_gene: TRBJ1-1
v_gene: TRBV18
d_gene: NA
CDR3aa: CASSKDSEMNTEAFF
CDR3nt: TGTGCCAGCTCTAAAGACAGTGAGATGAACACTGAAGCTTTCTTT

abundance: NA
j_gene: TRBJ1-5
v_gene: TRBV7-9
d_gene: TRBD1
CDR3aa: CASSQTGTGTPQHF
CDR3nt: TGTGCCAGCAGTCAAACCGGGACAGGGACCCCCCAGCATTTT

abundance: NA
j_gene: TRBJ1-5
v_gene: TRBV24-1
d_gene: NA
CDR3aa: CATSDSLGGSNQPQHF
CDR3nt: TGTGCCACCAGTGATTCCCTCGGCGGTAGCAATCAGCCCCAGCATTTT

abundance: NA
j_gene: TRBJ2-2
v_gene: TRBV6-2/TRBV6-3
d_gene: TRBD2
CDR3aa: CASSYSGLAGGGTGELFF
CDR3nt: TGTGCCAGCAGTTACTCGGGACTAGCGGGAGGTGGGACCGGGGAGCTGTTTTTT

abundance: NA
j_gene: TRBJ2-1
v_gene: TRBV5-1
d_gene: NA
CDR3aa: CASSLESSYNEQFF
CDR3nt: TGCGCCAGCAGCTTAGAGAGCTCCTACAATGAGCAGTTCTTC

abundance: NA
j_gene: TRBJ1-1
v_gene: TRBV6-2/TRBV6-3
d_gene: NA
CDR3aa: CASSYQSRGPGDTEAFF
CDR3nt: TGTGCCAGCAGTTATCAATCTCGGGGTCCAGGGGACACTGAAGCTTTCTTT

abundance: NA
j_gene: TRBJ2-1
v_gene: TRBV27
d_gene: TRBD1
CDR3aa: CASSPRQGAINEQFF
CDR3nt: TGTGCCAGCAGTCCTAGACAGGGGGCGATCAATGAGCAGTTCTTC

abundance: NA
j_gene: TRBJ2-7
v_gene: TRBV12-3/TRBV12-4
d_gene: NA
CDR3aa: CAIMDSSYEQYF
CDR3nt: TGTGCCATCATGGACAGCTCCTACGAGCAGTACTTC

abundance: once
j_gene: TRBJ2-1
v_gene: TRBV20-1
d_gene: NA
CDR3aa: CSASFLNNEQFF
CDR3nt: TGCAGTGCTAGTTTTCTTAACAATGAGCAGTTCTTC

abundance: NA
j_gene: TRBJ2-1
v_gene: TRBV28
d_gene: TRBD2
CDR3aa: CASSLLAGRVDSYNEQFF
CDR3nt: TGTGCCAGCAGTTTACTAGCGGGCCGGGTGGACTCCTACAATGAGCAGTTCTTC